Detailed here is one T cell receptor beta chain. As yet, its antigen is unknown. The data derive from a study of T-cell memory formation after mild COVID-19. General study findings and limits: CD4+ clones that contracted lay mainly in CM and EM; CD8+ ones lay in EMRA.

From the 5' RACE reads, TCRdb called clonotypes with MiXCR, one entry per CDR3 protein. The table includes 300,000 to 400,000 distinct CDR3 sequences, 28% detected once. This CDR3 is 15 amino acids long. V shed 2 bases, J shed 2 bases, and the junction held 4 bases outside the gene matches. Per germline, CDR1 MNHEY and CDR2 SVGAGI. The TCR originated in an adult woman who had mild COVID-19 (a few samples of this study predate the infection). Cell type and time point are not known. V gene TRBV6-5 combines with J gene TRBJ2-7, with 9 bases matching TRBD1. Sequenced sample: PBMCs or a T cell subset sorted from them (not recorded which). The CDR3 DNA sequence: TGTGCCAGCAGTTACGACAGGGGGGGCCCCTACGAGCAGTACTTC. As protein: CASSYDRGGPYEQYF.